The next 12 T cell receptor beta chains were all read from a single sample in a study of shared clonotypes between healthy human individuals. Profiling relied on immunoSEQ multiplex PCR, and the TCRdb table lists in-frame clones only, not all of them. This sample has 2,500,000 or so clones, with 80% to 95% found just once. Sequenced: naive CD4+ T cells from PBMCs. Subset defined: CD45RA+ positively selected. These receptors came from a man between 18 and 35 years old in good health. Some clones in this sample may be carry-over from other donors' samples.

The chain uses TRBV7-9 and TRBJ2-2; 11 nucleotides match TRBD2. Germline CDR1 SEHNR, CDR2 FQNEAQ (reference sequence). This CDR3 comprises 18 residues. J lost 6 bases, V lost 0 bases, and 9 bases had no gene match. CDR3: CASSLARSSGRRSGELFF. As DNA, the CDR3 is TGTGCCAGCAGCTTAGCTCGATCTAGCGGGAGGAGGTCCGGGGAGCTGTTTTTT.

The V gene is TRBV5-1, the J gene TRBJ2-7; D is unresolved. Germline CDR1 and CDR2: SGHRS and YFSETQ. V was shortened by 2 bases and J by 3 bases, with 12 bases between the two germline ends. The CDR3 length is 14 residues. In DNA, the CDR3 is TGCGCCAGCAGCTTTGCGCCAACAGACTACGAGCAGTACTTC. Translating it yields CASSFAPTDYEQYF.

The rearrangement links TRBV5-1 to TRBJ2-1, with TRBD2 as a possible D gene (7 bases). Trimming took 4 bases from V and 6 from J, leaving 11 bases between them. Germline loops: CDR1 SGHRS, CDR2 YFSETQ. The CDR3 totals 13 residues. The CDR3: CASSTAGANEQFF. The CDR3 region has the DNA TGCGCCAGCAGCACGGCGGGGGCCAATGAGCAGTTCTTC.

The V and J genes are TRBV7-2 and TRBJ2-7; no reliable D call. Deletions cut 3 bases from V and 2 bases from J, with 8 bases between. This CDR3 has 13 amino acids. Germline CDR1 and CDR2: SGHTA and FQGNSA. CDR3 DNA sequence: TGTGCCAGCAGCTTGGTGGGGACCTACGAGCAGTACTTC. Residues: CASSLVGTYEQYF.

This clone was observed many times. This rearrangement joins TRBV5-1 to TRBJ1-1; no definite D call. From germline, CDR1 is SGHRS and CDR2 YFSETQ. V was shortened by 2 bases and J by 0 bases, with 11 bases between the two germline ends. This CDR3 is built from 15 residues. The CDR3 nucleotides read TGCGCCAGCAGCTTCTCGGTCCAGATGAACACTGAAGCTTTCTTT. Its protein is CASSFSVQMNTEAFF.

V and J are TRBV5-1 and TRBJ2-3; D unresolved. Germline V gene data show CDR1 as SGHRS and CDR2 as YFSETQ. CDR3 length: 11 residues. V gave up 4 bases and J gave up 5 bases, with 5 bases separating them. The CDR3 region is CASSDEDTQYF. CDR3 DNA sequence: TGCGCCAGCAGCGATGAAGATACGCAGTATTTT.

The chain has TRBV14 and TRBJ1-3, with 7 bases fitting TRBD1. Germline loops: CDR1 SGHDN, CDR2 FVKESK. The length of the CDR3 is 16 residues. V lost 3 bases to trimming and J lost 0 bases; unmatched junction nucleotides: 5. CDR3 sequence reads: CASSQGRDSSGNTIYF. The CDR3 bases are TGTGCCAGCAGCCAGGGCCGGGACAGCTCTGGAAACACCATATATTTT.

The rearrangement joins TRBV5-4 to TRBJ1-5; maybe TRBD1 (5 bases). The V gene's germline CDR1 is SGHNT and CDR2 YYREEE (reference sequence). V dropped 4 bases and J dropped 6 bases, with 11 bases sitting between them. This CDR3 is 13 amino acids long. The CDR3 bases are TGTGCCAGCAGCGCTGGGACCACTCAGCCCCAGCATTTT. It encodes CASSAGTTQPQHF.

The chain links TRBV28 to TRBJ1-5; no definite D call. V lost 7 bases and J 5 bases, leaving 15 bases between the germline ends. The germline CDR1 and CDR2 sequences are MDHEN and SYDVKM. The CDR3 totals 14 residues. CDR3 DNA sequence: TGTGCCAGCACCTTAAGGGCCAGGTATCAGCCCCAGCATTTT. Amino acids: CASTLRARYQPQHF.

This clone was picked up one time. This chain connects TRBV6-5 to TRBJ2-3; D ambiguous. The germline V gene has CDR1 MNHEY and CDR2 SVGAGI. CDR3 length: 16 residues. V lost 4 bases and J lost 0, with 14 bases in between. CDR3: CASSSQPAISTDTQYF. In DNA, the CDR3 is TGTGCCAGCAGTTCCCAGCCTGCTATCAGCACAGATACGCAGTATTTT.

This clone has a handful of counts. J is TRBJ1-1 and V is TRBV2; D is ambiguous. CDR1 is SNHLY and CDR2 is FYNNEI in the germline V gene. This CDR3 is 13 amino acids long. The V gene lost 6 bases and the J gene lost 0 bases, with 8 bases spanning the gap. The CDR3 region is CASSLLMNTEAFF. CDR3 sequence (DNA): TGTGCCAGCAGCCTACTTATGAACACTGAAGCTTTCTTT.

This clone was seen more than once but under ten times. CDR3 nucleotide sequence: TGTGCCAGCAGAGGACAGAATGAAGCTTTCTTT. Protein: CASRGQNEAFF. This chain connects TRBV6-6 to TRBJ1-1; weak D call: TRBD1 (6 bases). Germline V gene data show CDR1 as MNHNY and CDR2 as SVGAGI (reference sequence). The CDR3 contains 11 residues. V was trimmed by 6 bases and J by 7 bases, leaving 9 bases between them.